This TCR beta chain was captured by sequencing in a study of cytomegalovirus exposure and HLA in healthy donors. CDR3 length: 17 amino acids. The V end was cut by 1 base, the J end by 2 bases, with 18 bases between. Germline CDR1 is SGHAT and CDR2 is FQNNGV. This PCR relied on a set of 60 Vbeta primers and 13 Jbeta primers. The data were produced by immunoSEQ multiplex PCR, yet TCRdb's version contains in-frame clones alone and is incomplete. The sample carries some 90,000 clones, about 77% recorded once. This rearrangement joins TRBV11-2 to TRBJ2-7; a weak D match, TRBD1 (5 bases). The receptor comes from a male donor in good health and CMV-seropositive. Sequencing was done on a sample of PBMCs. The CDR3 nucleotides read TGTGCCAGCAGCTTAGCGTCCCGGCAGGGTCAGACCTACGAGCAGTACTTC. This translates into CASSLASRQGQTYEQYF.